Below, 4 T cell receptor beta chains from the same sample are listed, as sequenced in a study of blood T cell repertoires in COVID-19. Only in-frame clones appear in the TCRdb table, and some are missing; sequencing was by immunoSEQ multiplex PCR. The repertoire has 150,000 to 200,000 clones, 80% to 85% of them found once; the top ten carry roughly 9%. Sequenced material: peripheral blood. The receptor set was obtained from a woman aged 80 or over with active or convalescent COVID-19.

This clone was observed once. This rearrangement joins TRBV11-3 to TRBJ2-4, with D unresolved. The CDR3 totals 16 residues. Per germline, CDR1 SGHNT and CDR2 YENEEA. V shed 5 bases and J shed 0 bases, with 14 bases lying between them. This CDR3 is CASSPTTSLAKNIQYF. The CDR3 DNA follows: TGTGCCAGCAGCCCCACCACCAGTCTAGCCAAAAACATTCAGTACTTC.

The rearrangement links TRBV5-1 to TRBJ1-4; tentative D call: TRBD1 (5 bases). The CDR3 extends over 15 amino acids. The germline CDR1 and CDR2 sequences are SGHRS and YFSETQ. V lost 0 bases, J lost 2 bases, and 8 bases lay in between. Here the CDR3 DNA reads TGCGCCAGCAGCTTGGCGGGGGGGACTAATGAAAAACTGTTTTTT. It yields the protein CASSLAGGTNEKLFF.

The chain carries TRBV7-9 and TRBJ1-1; no reliable D call. Germline V CDR1 and CDR2: SEHNR, FQNEAQ (reference sequence). Between the trimmed V and J ends, which lost 2 bases and 1 base, there was a span of 8 bases. There are 14 residues in the CDR3. CDR3 region: CASSLPGRNTEAFF. DNA for the CDR3: TGTGCCAGCAGCTTACCGGGGAGGAACACTGAAGCTTTCTTT.

This clone was seen a handful of times. The chain links TRBV6-5 to TRBJ1-3; 7 nucleotides align to TRBD1. Germline V lookup: CDR1 MNHEY, CDR2 SVGAGI. The trim removed 4 bases at V and 5 bases at J, leaving 5 bases unmatched. There are 14 residues in the CDR3. The CDR3 loop reads CASSSGQSRNTIYF. CDR3 sequence (DNA): TGTGCCAGCAGTTCGGGACAGTCAAGAAACACCATATATTTT.